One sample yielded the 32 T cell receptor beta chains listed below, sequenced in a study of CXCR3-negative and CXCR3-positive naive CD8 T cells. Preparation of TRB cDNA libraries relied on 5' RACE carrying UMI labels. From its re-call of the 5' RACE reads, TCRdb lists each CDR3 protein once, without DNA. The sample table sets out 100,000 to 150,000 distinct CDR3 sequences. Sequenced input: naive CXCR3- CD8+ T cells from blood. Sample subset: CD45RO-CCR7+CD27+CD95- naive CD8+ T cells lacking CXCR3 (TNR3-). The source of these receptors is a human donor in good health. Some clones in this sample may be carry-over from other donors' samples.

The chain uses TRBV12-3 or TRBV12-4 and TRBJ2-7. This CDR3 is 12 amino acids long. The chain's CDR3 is CARSPGSYEQYF.

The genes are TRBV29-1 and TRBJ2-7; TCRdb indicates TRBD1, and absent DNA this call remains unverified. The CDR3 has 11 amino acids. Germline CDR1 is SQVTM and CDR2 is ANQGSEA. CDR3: CSVATGYEQYF.

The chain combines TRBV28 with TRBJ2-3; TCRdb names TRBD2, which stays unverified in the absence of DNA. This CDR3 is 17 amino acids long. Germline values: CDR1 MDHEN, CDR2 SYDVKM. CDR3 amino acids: CASSSVAGGTEADTQYF.

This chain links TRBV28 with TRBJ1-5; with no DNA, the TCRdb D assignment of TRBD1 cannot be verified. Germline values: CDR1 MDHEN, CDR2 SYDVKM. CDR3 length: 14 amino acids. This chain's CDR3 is CASSLVGAGEPQHF.

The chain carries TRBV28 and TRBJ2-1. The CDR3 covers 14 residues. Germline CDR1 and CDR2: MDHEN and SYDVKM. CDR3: CASSLLQGSNEQFF.

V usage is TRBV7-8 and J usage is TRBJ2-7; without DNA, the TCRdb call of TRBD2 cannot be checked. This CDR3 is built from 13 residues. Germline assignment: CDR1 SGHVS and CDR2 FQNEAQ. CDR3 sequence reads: CAIAGGRSYEQYF.

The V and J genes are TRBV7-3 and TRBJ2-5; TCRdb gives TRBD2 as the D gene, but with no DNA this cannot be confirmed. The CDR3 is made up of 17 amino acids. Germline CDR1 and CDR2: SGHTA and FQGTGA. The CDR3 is CASSPPLWRGAQETQYF. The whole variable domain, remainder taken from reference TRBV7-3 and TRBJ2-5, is GAGVSQTPSNKVTEKGKYVELRCDPISGHTALYWYRQSLGQGPEFLIYFQGTGAADDSGLPNDRFFAVRPEGSVSTLKIQRTERGDSAVYLCASSPPLWRGAQETQYFGPGTRLLVL.

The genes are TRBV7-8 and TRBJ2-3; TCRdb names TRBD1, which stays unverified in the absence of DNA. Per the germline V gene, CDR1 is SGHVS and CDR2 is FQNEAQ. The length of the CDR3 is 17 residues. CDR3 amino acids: CASSLAHSGTTTDTQYF.

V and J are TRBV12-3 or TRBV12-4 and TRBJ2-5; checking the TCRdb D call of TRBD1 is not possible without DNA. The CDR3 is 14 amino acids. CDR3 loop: CASSPGHIQETQYF.

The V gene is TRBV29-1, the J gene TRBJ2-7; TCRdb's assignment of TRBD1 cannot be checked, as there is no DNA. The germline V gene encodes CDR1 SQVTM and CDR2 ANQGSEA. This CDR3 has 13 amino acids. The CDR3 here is CSVSGTDSYEQYF.

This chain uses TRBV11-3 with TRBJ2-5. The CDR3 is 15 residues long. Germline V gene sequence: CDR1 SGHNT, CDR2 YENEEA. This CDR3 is CASSPLDPYQETQYF.

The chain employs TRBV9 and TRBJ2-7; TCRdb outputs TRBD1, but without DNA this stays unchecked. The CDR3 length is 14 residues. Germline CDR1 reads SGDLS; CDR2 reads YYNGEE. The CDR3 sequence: CASSPRDRPYEQYF.

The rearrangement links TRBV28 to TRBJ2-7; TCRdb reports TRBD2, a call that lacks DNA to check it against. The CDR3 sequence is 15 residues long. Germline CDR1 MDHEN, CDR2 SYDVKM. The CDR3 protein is CASTLAAGTSYEQYF.

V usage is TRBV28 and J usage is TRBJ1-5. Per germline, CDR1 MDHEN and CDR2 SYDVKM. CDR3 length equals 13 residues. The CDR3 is CASSLRVYQPQHF.

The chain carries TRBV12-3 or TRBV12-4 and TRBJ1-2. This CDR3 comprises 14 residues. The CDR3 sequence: CASSLPESNYGYTF.

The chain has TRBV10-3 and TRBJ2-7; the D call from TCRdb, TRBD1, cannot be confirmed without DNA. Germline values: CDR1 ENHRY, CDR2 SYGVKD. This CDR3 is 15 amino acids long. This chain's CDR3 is CAISTWTDGSYEQYF.

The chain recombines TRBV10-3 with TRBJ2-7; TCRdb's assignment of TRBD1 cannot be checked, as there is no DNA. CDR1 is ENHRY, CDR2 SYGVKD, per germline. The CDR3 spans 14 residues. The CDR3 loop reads CAISESGGRDEQYF.

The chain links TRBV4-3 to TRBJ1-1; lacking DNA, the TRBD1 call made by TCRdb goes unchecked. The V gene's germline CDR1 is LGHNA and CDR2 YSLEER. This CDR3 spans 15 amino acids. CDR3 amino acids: CASSPHRGKSTEAFF.

The CDR3 is CSAHKQVLSYNEQFF. The gene calls are TRBV20-1 and TRBJ2-1. Per the germline V gene, CDR1 is DFQATT and CDR2 is SNEGSKA (reference sequence). CDR3 size: 15 residues.

CDR3 residues: CASSYTRGVADTQYF. This chain connects TRBV6-5 to TRBJ2-3; TCRdb names TRBD1, which stays unverified in the absence of DNA. Per the germline V gene, CDR1 is MNHEY and CDR2 is SVGAGI. The CDR3 is 15 amino acids.

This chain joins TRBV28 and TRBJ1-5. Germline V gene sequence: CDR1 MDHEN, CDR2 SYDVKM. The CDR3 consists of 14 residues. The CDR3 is CASRPGLSGQPQHF. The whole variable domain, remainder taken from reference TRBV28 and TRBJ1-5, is DVKVTQSSRYLVKRTGEKVFLECVQDMDHENMFWYRQDPGLGLRLIYFSYDVKMKEKGDIPEGYSVSREKKERFSLILESASTNQTSMYLCASRPGLSGQPQHFGDGTRLSIL.

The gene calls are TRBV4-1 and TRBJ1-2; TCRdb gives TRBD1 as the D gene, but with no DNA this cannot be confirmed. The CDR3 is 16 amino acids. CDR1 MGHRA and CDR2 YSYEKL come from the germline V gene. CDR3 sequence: CASSQEIQGAAYGYTF.

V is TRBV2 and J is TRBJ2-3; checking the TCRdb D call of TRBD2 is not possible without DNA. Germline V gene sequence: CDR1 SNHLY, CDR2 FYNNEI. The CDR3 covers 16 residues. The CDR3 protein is CASSERLAGGLDTQYF.

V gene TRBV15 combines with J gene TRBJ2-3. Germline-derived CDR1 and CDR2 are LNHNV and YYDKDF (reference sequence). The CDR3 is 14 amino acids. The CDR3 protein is CATSRTANTDTQYF.

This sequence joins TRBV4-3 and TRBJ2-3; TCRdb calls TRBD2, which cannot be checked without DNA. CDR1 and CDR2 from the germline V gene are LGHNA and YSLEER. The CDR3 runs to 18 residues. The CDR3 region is CASSQDILFGGAPDTQYF.

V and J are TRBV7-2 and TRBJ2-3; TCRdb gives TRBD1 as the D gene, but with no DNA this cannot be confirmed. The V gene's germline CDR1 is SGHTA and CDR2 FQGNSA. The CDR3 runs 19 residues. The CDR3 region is CASSLKSWGPRGVTDTQYF. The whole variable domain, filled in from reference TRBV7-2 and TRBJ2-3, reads GAGVSQSPSNKVTEKGKDVELRCDPISGHTALYWYRQSLGQGLEFLIYFQGNSAPDKSGLPSDRFSAERTGGSVSTLTIQRTQQEDSAVYLCASSLKSWGPRGVTDTQYFGPGTRLTVL.

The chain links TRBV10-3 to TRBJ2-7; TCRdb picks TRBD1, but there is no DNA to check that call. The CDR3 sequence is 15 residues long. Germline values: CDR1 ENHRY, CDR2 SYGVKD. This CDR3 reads CAISVGTGVSYEQYF.

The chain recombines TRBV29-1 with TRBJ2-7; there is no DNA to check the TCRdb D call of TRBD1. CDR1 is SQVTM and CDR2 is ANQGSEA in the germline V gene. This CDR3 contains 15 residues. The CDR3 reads CSVEGVRTEGSEQYF.

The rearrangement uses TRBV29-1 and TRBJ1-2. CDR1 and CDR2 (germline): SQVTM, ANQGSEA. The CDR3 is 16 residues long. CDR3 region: CSVHTDFLVISDGYTF. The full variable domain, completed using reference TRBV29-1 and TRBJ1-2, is SAVISQKPSRDICQRGTSLTIQCQVDSQVTMMFWYRQQPGQSLTLIATANQGSEATYESGFVIDKFPISRPNLTFSTLTVSNMSPEDSSIYLCSVHTDFLVISDGYTFGSGTRLTVV.

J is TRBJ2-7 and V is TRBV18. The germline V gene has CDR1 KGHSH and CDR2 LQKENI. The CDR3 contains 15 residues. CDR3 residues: CASSPPRGSPYEQYF.

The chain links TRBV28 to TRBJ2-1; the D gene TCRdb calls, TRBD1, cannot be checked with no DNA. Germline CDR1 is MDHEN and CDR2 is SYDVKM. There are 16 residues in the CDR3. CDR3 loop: CASSLFRQGLYNEQFF.

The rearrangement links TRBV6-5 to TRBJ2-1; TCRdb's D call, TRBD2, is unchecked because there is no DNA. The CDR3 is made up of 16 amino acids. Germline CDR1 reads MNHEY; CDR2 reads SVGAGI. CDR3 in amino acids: CASSYSAGESYNEQFF.